The sequence of this T cell receptor beta chain was determined in a study of CD8 T cells in ankylosing spondylitis. Study-wide results and caveats: Characteristic, it appeared, of ankylosing spondylitis blood was a TCR beta motif of about eight highly homologous variants. Earlier reports found some motif variants in synovial fluid and blood in reactive arthritis. In peripheral blood, disease-linked CD8+ clones occurred at relatively low frequencies.

5'-RACE, quantitative and with molecular barcodes, yielded the TCR beta libraries. TCRdb analysed the 5' RACE reads with MiXCR anew, one entry per CDR3 protein. The sample has more than 650,000 distinct CDR3 sequences, about 10% seen once. This clonotype showed up just a few times. Its antigen is not identified. With 6 bases clipped from V and 2 bases from J, the junction kept 7 bases outside the gene matches. This CDR3 region has 14 residues. Germline V gene sequence: CDR1 ENHRY, CDR2 SYGVKD. This receptor was obtained from a male donor with ankylosing spondylitis. The J gene is TRBJ2-7, the V gene TRBV10-3; 7 nucleotides line up with TRBD1. Sample: blood, either unsorted or a sorted T cell fraction (not recorded which). The CDR3 DNA follows: TGTGCCATCAGCCGACAGGGACCTACCTACGAGCAGTACTTC. Its protein product is CAISRQGPTYEQYF.